Listed below are T cell receptor beta chains from one sample, sequenced in a study of regulatory T cells in long-lasting Graves disease. Each CDR3 protein is one row after TCRdb ran MiXCR on the multiplex PCR reads. The table records about 470,000 distinct CDR3 sequences, about 17% of them present only once. The sample was also reused in another study, on T cells in Graves' hyperthyroidism and ophthalmopathy.

Material: peripheral blood mononuclear cells (PBMCs), obtained at new diagnosis, from a patient treated with antithyroid drugs. The source is a man aged 40-49 years with Graves disease. Each CDR3 is given with its conserved first and last residue. Each record gives: V gene, J gene, CDR3 length, D gene, clone size, CDR3 protein, CDR3 DNA. A D gene is named only where the DNA matches it firmly. The size entry is marked missing in some rows and otherwise reads once, few, many or a size class.

V gene: TRBV27; J gene: TRBJ2-1; CDR3 length: 15; D gene: TRBD2; clone size: -; CDR3 protein: CAGSDGTSGRNEQFF; CDR3 DNA: TGTGCCGGCAGTGATGGGACTAGCGGGAGAAATGAGCAGTTCTTC
V gene: TRBV5-1; J gene: TRBJ1-2; CDR3 length: 15; D gene: -; clone size: many; CDR3 protein: CASSKGRLANYGYTF; CDR3 DNA: TGCGCCAGCAGTAAGGGACGGCTAGCTAACTATGGCTACACCTTC
V gene: TRBV24-1; J gene: TRBJ2-5; CDR3 length: 14; D gene: TRBD2; clone size: many; CDR3 protein: CATSSSAGGETQYF; CDR3 DNA: TGTGCCACCAGTTCATCAGCGGGAGGTGAGACCCAGTACTTC
V gene: TRBV20-1; J gene: TRBJ2-1; CDR3 length: 13; D gene: -; clone size: once; CDR3 protein: CSAPHGGYNEQFF; CDR3 DNA: TGCAGTGCTCCCCACGGGGGCTACAATGAGCAGTTCTTC
V gene: TRBV30; J gene: TRBJ1-1; CDR3 length: 13; D gene: -; clone size: -; CDR3 protein: CAWSPLAGARAFF; CDR3 DNA: TGTGCCTGGAGTCCCTTGGCAGGGGCCCGAGCTTTCTTT
V gene: TRBV9; J gene: TRBJ2-7; CDR3 length: 15; D gene: TRBD1; clone size: few; CDR3 protein: CASSARQGAGEEQYF; CDR3 DNA: TGTGCCAGCAGCGCAAGACAGGGGGCCGGAGAGGAGCAGTACTTC
V gene: TRBV5-1; J gene: TRBJ1-1; CDR3 length: 15; D gene: -; clone size: few; CDR3 protein: CASSFRPGGNTEAFF; CDR3 DNA: TGCGCCAGCAGCTTTCGGCCCGGGGGGAACACTGAAGCTTTCTTT
V gene: TRBV20-1; J gene: TRBJ1-4; CDR3 length: 15; D gene: -; clone size: many; CDR3 protein: CRDPPMGRVNEKLFF; CDR3 DNA: TGCAGAGACCCCCCTATGGGCAGGGTTAATGAAAAACTGTTTTTT
V gene: TRBV12-3/TRBV12-4; J gene: TRBJ1-5; CDR3 length: 13; D gene: TRBD1; clone size: many; CDR3 protein: CASREDRSQPQHF; CDR3 DNA: TGTGCCAGCAGGGAGGACAGGTCCCAGCCCCAGCATTTT
V gene: TRBV27; J gene: TRBJ2-7; CDR3 length: 15; D gene: TRBD2; clone size: many; CDR3 protein: CASRRLAGVSYEQYF; CDR3 DNA: TGTGCCAGCAGACGGCTAGCGGGAGTGTCCTACGAGCAGTACTTC
V gene: TRBV20-1; J gene: TRBJ2-4; CDR3 length: 15; D gene: -; clone size: few; CDR3 protein: CSANGGPLARNIQYF; CDR3 DNA: TGCAGTGCTAATGGAGGACCTCTAGCCAGGAACATTCAGTACTTC
V gene: TRBV6-6; J gene: TRBJ2-1; CDR3 length: 16; D gene: -; clone size: -; CDR3 protein: CASSYSPTDIRGEQFF; CDR3 DNA: TGTGCCAGCAGTTACTCGCCGACGGATATTAGGGGTGAGCAGTTCTTC
V gene: TRBV7-7; J gene: TRBJ2-3; CDR3 length: 17; D gene: TRBD2; clone size: many; CDR3 protein: CASSPLLAGVDRDTQYF; CDR3 DNA: TGTGCTAGCAGCCCACTTCTAGCGGGAGTTGATAGAGATACGCAGTATTTT
V gene: TRBV6-1; J gene: TRBJ2-5; CDR3 length: 17; D gene: TRBD2; clone size: many; CDR3 protein: CASSVRWASGLQETQYF; CDR3 DNA: TGTGCCAGCAGTGTTAGGTGGGCTAGCGGCCTACAAGAGACCCAGTACTTC
V gene: TRBV12-5; J gene: TRBJ2-7; CDR3 length: 16; D gene: TRBD2; clone size: few; CDR3 protein: CDSGLVVGRAYPEQYF; CDR3 DNA: TGTGATAGTGGTTTGGTAGTCGGGAGGGCCTACCCAGAGCAGTACTTC
V gene: TRBV24-1; J gene: TRBJ1-5; CDR3 length: 15; D gene: -; clone size: -; CDR3 protein: CATSDRSVSNQPQHF; CDR3 DNA: TGTGCCACCAGTGATCGGAGTGTTAGCAATCAGCCCCAGCATTTT
V gene: TRBV5-1; J gene: TRBJ2-7; CDR3 length: 14; D gene: TRBD1; clone size: few; CDR3 protein: CASSLSGTGNEQYF; CDR3 DNA: TGCGCCAGCAGCTTATCCGGGACAGGGAACGAGCAGTACTTC
V gene: TRBV28; J gene: TRBJ2-3; CDR3 length: 17; D gene: -; clone size: few; CDR3 protein: CASSSLLTGVSTDTQYF; CDR3 DNA: TGTGCCAGCAGCTCCTTATTGACGGGGGTTAGCACAGATACGCAGTATTTT
V gene: TRBV5-1; J gene: TRBJ1-6; CDR3 length: 14; D gene: -; clone size: many; CDR3 protein: CASSLAGDNSPLHF; CDR3 DNA: TGCGCCAGCAGCTTGGCGGGGGATAATTCACCCCTCCACTTT
V gene: TRBV20-1; J gene: TRBJ1-5; CDR3 length: 13; D gene: TRBD1; clone size: -; CDR3 protein: CSAHRGSNQPQHF; CDR3 DNA: TGCAGTGCCCACAGGGGTAGCAATCAGCCCCAGCATTTT
V gene: TRBV18; J gene: TRBJ2-3; CDR3 length: 13; D gene: -; clone size: many; CDR3 protein: CASSPLVSDTQYF; CDR3 DNA: TGTGCCAGCTCACCCTTGGTGTCAGATACGCAGTATTTT
V gene: TRBV7-2; J gene: TRBJ2-1; CDR3 length: 12; D gene: -; clone size: many; CDR3 protein: CASREVRNEQFF; CDR3 DNA: TGTGCCAGCCGCGAGGTTCGGAATGAGCAGTTCTTC
V gene: TRBV7-9; J gene: TRBJ1-2; CDR3 length: 15; D gene: TRBD1; clone size: -; CDR3 protein: CASSSRQGGNYGRTF; CDR3 DNA: TGTGCCAGCAGCTCTCGACAGGGTGGGAACTATGGCCGCACCTTC
V gene: TRBV12-3/TRBV12-4; J gene: TRBJ1-3; CDR3 length: 15; D gene: -; clone size: -; CDR3 protein: CASSLLFRSGNTIYF; CDR3 DNA: TGTGCCAGCAGTCTCCTTTTCCGCTCTGGAAACACCATATATTTT
V gene: TRBV12-3/TRBV12-4; J gene: TRBJ2-3; CDR3 length: 15; D gene: -; clone size: once; CDR3 protein: CASSRALGGSDTQYF; CDR3 DNA: TGTGCCAGCAGTAGGGCGTTGGGAGGTTCAGATACGCAGTATTTT
V gene: TRBV12-3/TRBV12-4; J gene: TRBJ2-7; CDR3 length: 11; D gene: TRBD2; clone size: many; CDR3 protein: CASRTGGEQYF; CDR3 DNA: TGTGCCAGCAGGACGGGGGGGGAGCAGTACTTC
V gene: TRBV29-1; J gene: TRBJ2-3; CDR3 length: 14; D gene: TRBD2; clone size: many; CDR3 protein: CSVASGLITDTQYF; CDR3 DNA: TGCAGCGTTGCTAGCGGTTTGATCACAGATACGCAGTATTTT
V gene: TRBV12-5; J gene: TRBJ2-5; CDR3 length: 14; D gene: -; clone size: many; CDR3 protein: CASGLAGAGETQYF; CDR3 DNA: TGTGCTAGTGGTTTGGCAGGGGCGGGAGAGACCCAGTACTTC
V gene: TRBV24-1; J gene: TRBJ2-5; CDR3 length: 17; D gene: TRBD2; clone size: many; CDR3 protein: CATSDFRASGTQETQYF; CDR3 DNA: TGTGCCACCAGTGATTTTAGGGCTAGCGGAACTCAAGAGACCCAGTACTTC
V gene: TRBV7-3; J gene: TRBJ1-1; CDR3 length: 15; D gene: TRBD1; clone size: many; CDR3 protein: CASSLGQAVNTEAFF; CDR3 DNA: TGTGCCAGCAGCCTCGGACAGGCGGTGAACACTGAAGCTTTCTTT
V gene: TRBV6-5; J gene: TRBJ2-3; CDR3 length: 16; D gene: -; clone size: many; CDR3 protein: CASSYSGRDSTDTQYF; CDR3 DNA: TGTGCCAGCAGTTACTCAGGCAGAGATAGCACAGATACGCAGTATTTT
V gene: TRBV7-8; J gene: TRBJ2-5; CDR3 length: 14; D gene: -; clone size: many; CDR3 protein: CASSLTMRGETQYF; CDR3 DNA: TGTGCCAGCAGCTTGACCATGAGAGGGGAGACCCAGTACTTC
V gene: TRBV12-3/TRBV12-4; J gene: TRBJ2-3; CDR3 length: 15; D gene: -; clone size: many; CDR3 protein: CASSTALGGADTQYF; CDR3 DNA: TGTGCCAGCAGTACTGCGCTGGGAGGAGCAGATACGCAGTATTTT
V gene: TRBV18; J gene: TRBJ1-1; CDR3 length: 12; D gene: -; clone size: many; CDR3 protein: CASSLASAEAFF; CDR3 DNA: TGTGCCAGCTCACTCGCCTCTGCTGAAGCTTTCTTT
V gene: TRBV28; J gene: TRBJ2-2; CDR3 length: 16; D gene: -; clone size: -; CDR3 protein: CASSPLGGRGTGELFF; CDR3 DNA: TGTGCCAGCAGTCCCCTCGGGGGGCGAGGAACCGGGGAGCTGTTTTTT
V gene: TRBV4-1; J gene: TRBJ1-5; CDR3 length: 14; D gene: -; clone size: many; CDR3 protein: CASSQGRGHQPQHF; CDR3 DNA: TGTGCCAGCAGCCAAGGGAGGGGACATCAGCCCCAGCATTTT
V gene: TRBV28; J gene: TRBJ1-3; CDR3 length: 16; D gene: -; clone size: few; CDR3 protein: CASTLRGGITGNTIYF; CDR3 DNA: TGTGCCAGCACCCTTAGAGGGGGTATCACTGGAAACACCATATATTTT
V gene: TRBV12-3/TRBV12-4; J gene: TRBJ2-3; CDR3 length: 14; D gene: -; clone size: -; CDR3 protein: CASSFLGEGDTQYF; CDR3 DNA: TGTGCCAGCAGTTTTCTGGGTGAAGGAGATACGCAGTATTTT
V gene: TRBV29-1; J gene: TRBJ1-2; CDR3 length: 9; D gene: -; clone size: -; CDR3 protein: CSVDHGYTF; CDR3 DNA: TGCAGCGTTGACCATGGCTACACCTTC
V gene: TRBV20-1; J gene: TRBJ2-7; CDR3 length: 15; D gene: TRBD1; clone size: -; CDR3 protein: CSALSLGTGTYEQYF; CDR3 DNA: TGCAGTGCTCTATCCTTGGGGACAGGGACCTACGAGCAGTACTTC
V gene: TRBV7-9; J gene: TRBJ1-5; CDR3 length: 14; D gene: -; clone size: many; CDR3 protein: CASSLSVSNQPQHF; CDR3 DNA: TGTGCCAGCAGCTTATCGGTTAGCAATCAGCCCCAGCATTTT
V gene: TRBV2; J gene: TRBJ1-6; CDR3 length: 14; D gene: -; clone size: many; CDR3 protein: CASSAPQNNSPLHF; CDR3 DNA: TGTGCCAGCAGTGCACCGCAAAATAATTCACCCCTCCACTTT
V gene: TRBV12-5; J gene: TRBJ1-5; CDR3 length: 17; D gene: -; clone size: -; CDR3 protein: CASGLVLNRDSNQPQHF; CDR3 DNA: TGTGCTAGTGGTTTGGTACTGAACAGGGATTCCAATCAGCCCCAGCATTTT
V gene: TRBV12-3/TRBV12-4; J gene: TRBJ2-1; CDR3 length: 16; D gene: TRBD2; clone size: few; CDR3 protein: CASSWVLAGGPNEQFF; CDR3 DNA: TGTGCCAGCAGTTGGGTTCTAGCGGGAGGGCCCAATGAGCAGTTCTTC
V gene: TRBV20-1; J gene: TRBJ2-7; CDR3 length: 11; D gene: -; clone size: many; CDR3 protein: CSAAVLDEQYF; CDR3 DNA: TGCAGTGCGGCGGTTCTCGACGAGCAGTACTTC
V gene: TRBV20-1; J gene: TRBJ2-7; CDR3 length: 15; D gene: -; clone size: -; CDR3 protein: CSARGESDGSYEQYF; CDR3 DNA: TGCAGTGCTAGGGGGGAATCGGACGGTTCCTACGAGCAGTACTTC
V gene: TRBV6-5; J gene: TRBJ1-2; CDR3 length: 15; D gene: -; clone size: many; CDR3 protein: CASSYSETAGGGYTF; CDR3 DNA: TGTGCCAGCAGTTACTCGGAAACAGCCGGAGGTGGCTACACCTTC
V gene: TRBV5-1; J gene: TRBJ2-1; CDR3 length: 13; D gene: TRBD2; clone size: -; CDR3 protein: CASSVGLANEQFF; CDR3 DNA: TGCGCCAGCAGCGTGGGACTAGCGAATGAGCAGTTCTTC
V gene: TRBV7-9; J gene: TRBJ1-1; CDR3 length: 16; D gene: TRBD1; clone size: -; CDR3 protein: CASSEQGVGFSAEAFF; CDR3 DNA: TGTGCCAGCAGCGAACAGGGGGTTGGGTTCAGCGCTGAAGCTTTCTTT
V gene: TRBV6-1; J gene: TRBJ1-2; CDR3 length: 11; D gene: -; clone size: -; CDR3 protein: CASDTGYGYTF; CDR3 DNA: TGTGCCAGTGACACAGGCTATGGCTACACCTTC
V gene: TRBV27; J gene: TRBJ2-7; CDR3 length: 15; D gene: TRBD2; clone size: -; CDR3 protein: CASSLNSGIFYEQYF; CDR3 DNA: TGTGCCAGCAGTTTGAATAGCGGGATCTTCTACGAGCAGTACTTC
V gene: TRBV13; J gene: TRBJ1-1; CDR3 length: 15; D gene: TRBD1; clone size: -; CDR3 protein: CASSRRNRGWTEAFF; CDR3 DNA: TGTGCCAGCAGCCGGAGAAACAGGGGGTGGACTGAAGCTTTCTTT
V gene: TRBV25-1; J gene: TRBJ1-2; CDR3 length: 18; D gene: -; clone size: -; CDR3 protein: CASSEFPLATGASRGYTF; CDR3 DNA: TGTGCCAGCAGTGAATTTCCCCTTGCGACAGGAGCGTCGCGTGGCTACACCTTC
V gene: TRBV12-3/TRBV12-4; J gene: TRBJ1-5; CDR3 length: 13; D gene: -; clone size: -; CDR3 protein: CASNKRGAEPQHF; CDR3 DNA: TGTGCCAGCAATAAAAGGGGGGCTGAGCCCCAGCATTTT
V gene: TRBV13; J gene: TRBJ1-1; CDR3 length: 14; D gene: -; clone size: few; CDR3 protein: CASSETSYRTEAFF; CDR3 DNA: TGTGCCAGCAGCGAAACTTCCTATAGGACTGAAGCTTTCTTT
V gene: TRBV18; J gene: TRBJ1-6; CDR3 length: 18; D gene: -; clone size: -; CDR3 protein: CASSPRHIMSSYNSPLHF; CDR3 DNA: TGTGCCAGCTCACCACGGCACATCATGAGCTCCTATAATTCACCCCTCCACTTT
V gene: TRBV3-1; J gene: TRBJ2-7; CDR3 length: 14; D gene: TRBD1; clone size: many; CDR3 protein: CASSPRDRGNEQYF; CDR3 DNA: TGTGCCAGCAGCCCTCGGGACAGGGGTAACGAGCAGTACTTC
V gene: TRBV19; J gene: TRBJ2-7; CDR3 length: 14; D gene: TRBD1; clone size: many; CDR3 protein: CASSILTGAYEQYF; CDR3 DNA: TGTGCCAGTAGTATCCTGACAGGGGCCTACGAGCAGTACTTC